This T cell receptor beta chain appears in the sequencing data of a study of regulatory T cells in long-lasting Graves disease (dated by TCRdb to the early 2020s). Concerning the study at large: Newly diagnosed Graves' disease patients had taken antithyroid drugs for less than 3 months. Peripheral blood TCR sequencing and RNA sequencing compared persistent Graves' disease patients with newly diagnosed Graves' disease patients. The study took place in China and was registered as a clinical trial. A total of around 35 samples underwent TCR sequencing: about 13 from persistent and roughly 20 from newly diagnosed Graves' disease patients. General conclusions and limits of the study: The small sample size was acknowledged by the authors as a limitation that may reduce accuracy. Only peripheral blood was studied, because thyroid tissue, the primary lesion, was inaccessible. Sequencing and analysis were restricted to the TCR beta chain. More public clonotypes were shared among persistent patients (around 2,600) than among newly diagnosed patients (more than 900). TRBV28, TRBJ1-2 and TRBJ2-5 were preferentially used in persistent disease, while TRBV20-1 and TRBJ2-1 were favored in newly diagnosed disease. Compared with newly diagnosed patients, persistent Graves' disease patients had lower TCR Shannon entropy and fewer highly expanded clones, which suggests clonal expansion.

This specimen's time point label, per the study, means: newly diagnosed GD, antithyroid drugs for less than 3 months. For both TCR sequencing and RNA sequencing, RNA was extracted from PBMCs in TRIzol. The diagnosis of Graves' disease followed American Thyroid Association guidelines. Recruitment of patients was carried out at an endocrinology department in Xi'an, China. From each patient, roughly 9 milliliters of peripheral blood was collected into an EDTA anticoagulant tube. Ficoll Paque Plus density gradient separation was used to isolate PBMCs, and no additional T cell sorting was done. An Agilent 2100 Bioanalyzer and agarose gel were used to check RNA quality, and a NanoDrop 2000 was used to measure RNA concentration. Comments on this clonotype: The target of this receptor is not known. No quality values exist for individual bases; no much larger clone is one base distant.

Library preparation employed multiplex PCR. Sequencing relied on an Illumina HiSeq 4000. CDR3 regions were amplified by Arm-PCR with iRepertoire HTBI primers to construct TCR beta libraries. PCR products were gel purified before sequencing. The authors processed their data as follows. A total of around 66 TRBV and some 13 TRBJ segments were identified across samples and were used for gene usage analysis of CDR3 amino acid clonotypes. COPE and FqMerger were used to merge filtered high-quality paired reads into contigs. Contigs were aligned with BLAST to IMGT TRBV, TRBD and TRBJ reference genes, and CDR3 was defined per IMGT. Highly expanded clones were defined as clonotypes with a frequency above 0.1%. Shannon entropy was used to measure repertoire diversity, and the Gini coefficient was used to measure V-J evenness. Public clonotypes were defined as clonotypes shared by more than one individual. In TCRdb, the public reads were trimmed at Q25 with fastp and aligned with MiXCR, with productive beta chains retained. When rows share a CDR3 protein, they turn into one entry using the most common DNA and genes. TCRdb, rather than the study authors, made the V and J calls. The table for this sample lists some 220,000 distinct CDR3 sequences; roughly 20% of them were counted only once. In total, the top ten clones hold 10% to 15% of the sample.

From cysteine to phenylalanine, the CDR3 is 12 amino acids long. Solely the CDR3 DNA is kept, with 36 bases framed from the first base. The germline V gene (reference sequence) sets CDR1 to DFQATT and CDR2 to SNEGSKA. V gives up 6 bases and J gives up 2 bases, and the segment between their germline ends measures 10 bases. This same sample was also part of a study on T cells in Graves' hyperthyroidism and ophthalmopathy. The second study's paper adds: Graves' hyperthyroidism was defined as stable when no progression to ophthalmopathy occurred over 18 months of follow-up. Hyperthyroidism patients were newly diagnosed, with disease duration under 2 months, and aged 18 to 65 years. Any patient with an uncontrolled infection, another autoimmune disease, pregnancy or lactation was excluded. Diagnoses relied on clinical symptoms, serum thyroxine and TRAb, thyroid ultrasound and orbital computed tomography. The TCR CDR3 was subjected to a first round of RT-PCR using the HTBI primer set and the Qiagen OneStep RT-PCR kit. Blood samples also contained most of the expanded thyroid clonotypes (frequency above 0.001), which suggests that blood repertoires may reflect thyroid immune responses. A model built on a 13 V-J signature distinguished ophthalmopathy from stable hyperthyroidism, reaching roughly 88% sensitivity and 81.08% specificity in cross-validation and 80%/75% in testing. During validation, the model predicted progression to ophthalmopathy a median of about 5.9 months ahead of onset, with approximately 70% sensitivity and almost 75% specificity. A discovery cohort of about 100 patients, about 40 with Graves' ophthalmopathy and more than 55 with stable Graves' hyperthyroidism, was used to find distinguishing TCR V-J signatures. Whether ophthalmopathy could be predicted prospectively was tested in an independent validation cohort made up of about 18 hyperthyroidism patients plus 17 patients who later progressed to ophthalmopathy. For training and testing, the roughly 97 patients in the discovery cohort were randomly divided in a 7:3 ratio. The study also compared thyroid tissue and blood T-cell repertoires from 5 to 7 Graves' hyperthyroidism patients. After sampling, hyperthyroidism patients received methimazole starting at 30 mg daily, and ophthalmopathy patients received high-dose intravenous methylprednisolone. Libraries were constructed in a second round of multiplex PCR, after which size selection and purification were performed. Sequencing of the libraries was done on an Illumina HiSeq2000 using paired-end 100 bp reads. SOAPnuke was used to process the raw data, throwing out any read that contained adapters or uncalled bases, had a mean Phred below 15, or lacked an exact constant-primer or identifier match. High-quality paired reads were merged using COPE v1.2.5, and each unique nucleotide sequence was defined as a clonotype. MiTCR v1.1 was used to align the clonotypes against IMGT TRBV, TRBD and TRBJ reference segments. Analysis was restricted to V-J combinations with a frequency above 0.0001, which covered about 99% of repertoires. The TCS score was defined as F50 (clonal expansion) divided by E x V (chaos), with BLOSUM62-based TCRdist calculated between CDR3 peptides within each V-J. Welch's t-statistics and random forest reduced fewer than 600 V-J features to 13, which were used in a naive Bayes classifier (R e1071). Sample size was not statistically predetermined, and investigators were not blinded to group allocation. The paper reports TCR Vbeta CDR3 sequencing of roughly 140 peripheral blood samples: around 45 ophthalmopathy, about 75 hyperthyroidism and around 17 progressor patients.

This receptor was taken from a woman in her 30s with Graves disease. Donor details come from another sample of the same person, matched by shared clones. This material consisted of peripheral blood mononuclear cells (PBMCs), taken at new diagnosis, from a patient treated with antithyroid drugs. The rearrangement combines TRBV20-1 with TRBJ1-2; possibly the D gene is TRBD1, per 5 matching bases. CDR3 loop: CSAVDTNYGYTF. The base sequence is TGCAGTGCCGTGGACACCAACTATGGCTACACCTTC.